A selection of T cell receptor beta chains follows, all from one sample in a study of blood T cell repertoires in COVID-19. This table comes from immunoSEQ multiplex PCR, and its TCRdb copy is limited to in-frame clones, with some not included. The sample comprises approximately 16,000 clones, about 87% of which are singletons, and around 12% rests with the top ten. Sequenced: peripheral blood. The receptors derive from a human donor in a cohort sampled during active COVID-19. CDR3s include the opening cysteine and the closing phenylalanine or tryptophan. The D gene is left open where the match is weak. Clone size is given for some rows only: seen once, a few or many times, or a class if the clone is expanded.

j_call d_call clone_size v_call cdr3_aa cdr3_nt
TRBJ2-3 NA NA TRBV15 CATSESGLRTDTQYF TGTGCCACCAGCGAGTCTGGGCTCCGGACAGATACGCAGTATTTT
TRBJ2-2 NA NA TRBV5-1 CASSFRADTGELFF TGCGCCAGCAGCTTCAGGGCGGACACCGGGGAGCTGTTTTTT
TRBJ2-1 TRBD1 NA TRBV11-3 CASSPQGQGHNEQFF TGTGCCAGCAGCCCACAGGGACAGGGTCACAATGAGCAGTTCTTC
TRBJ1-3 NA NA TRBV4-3 CASSQDWGVGNTIYF TGCGCCAGCAGCCAAGATTGGGGGGTGGGAAACACCATATATTTT
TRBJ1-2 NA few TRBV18 CASSSAQRRVGYTF TGTGCCAGCTCATCGGCCCAAAGGAGGGTCGGCTACACCTTC
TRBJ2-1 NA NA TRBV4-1 CASSQAHTGAYNEQFF TGCGCCAGCAGCCAAGCTCACACGGGGGCCTACAATGAGCAGTTCTTC
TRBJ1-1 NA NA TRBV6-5 CATTSPMNTEAFF TGTGCCACCACTTCCCCCATGAACACTGAAGCTTTCTTT
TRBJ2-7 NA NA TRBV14 CASRPTGGVSSYEQYF TGTGCCAGCAGACCCACAGGGGGGGTAAGTTCCTACGAGCAGTACTTC
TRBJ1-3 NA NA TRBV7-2 CASSFPGSGNTIYF TGTGCCAGCAGCTTTCCAGGCTCTGGAAACACCATATATTTT
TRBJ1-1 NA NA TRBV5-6 CASSFGGVRAEAFF TGTGCCAGCAGCTTTGGAGGGGTGCGCGCTGAAGCTTTCTTT
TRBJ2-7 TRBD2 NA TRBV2 CASSEVWGGPGEQYF TGTGCCAGCAGTGAAGTGTGGGGGGGACCGGGGGAGCAGTACTTC
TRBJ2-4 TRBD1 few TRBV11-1 CASSRIQGKNIQYF TGTGCCAGCAGCCGGATACAGGGGAAAAACATTCAGTACTTC
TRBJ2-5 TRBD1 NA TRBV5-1 CASSKGTGGGMAQYF TGCGCCAGCAGCAAAGGGACAGGGGGAGGGATGGCCCAGTACTTC
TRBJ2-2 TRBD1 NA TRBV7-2 CASSLAPGQGIRGTGELFF TGTGCCAGCAGCTTAGCGCCGGGACAGGGAATACGGGGCACCGGGGAGCTGTTTTTT
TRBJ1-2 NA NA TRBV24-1 CATPTRHNYGYTF TGTGCCACCCCGACTCGCCATAACTATGGCTACACCTTC
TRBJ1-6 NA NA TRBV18 CASSPGGSYNSPLHF TGTGCCAGCTCACCGGGGGGCTCCTATAATTCACCCCTCCACTTT
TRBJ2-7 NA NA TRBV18 CASSPFPNYEQYF TGTGCCAGCTCACCATTTCCCAATTACGAGCAGTACTTC
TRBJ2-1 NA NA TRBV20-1 CSARAQNEQFF TGCAGTGCGCGAGCTCAAAATGAGCAGTTCTTC
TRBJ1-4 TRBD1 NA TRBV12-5 CASGFWDRGLANEKLFF TGTGCTAGTGGTTTTTGGGACAGGGGGCTGGCTAATGAAAAACTGTTTTTT
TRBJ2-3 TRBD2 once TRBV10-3 CAISPGTSGDTQYF TGTGCCATCAGTCCCGGGACTAGCGGGGATACGCAGTATTTT
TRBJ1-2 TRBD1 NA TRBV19 CASIPGTGKGYTF TGTGCCAGTATCCCCGGGACAGGGAAAGGCTACACCTTC
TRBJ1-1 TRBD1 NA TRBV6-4 CASSLTGTGRGGSTEAFF TGTGCCAGCAGTCTTACCGGGACAGGGAGAGGGGGGAGCACTGAAGCTTTCTTT
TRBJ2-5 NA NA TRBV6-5 CASSTAQGVGTQYF TGTGCCAGCAGTACCGCCCAAGGGGTCGGGACCCAGTACTTC
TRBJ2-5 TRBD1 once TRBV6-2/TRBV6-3 CASSGQAKETQYF TGTGCCAGCAGTGGACAGGCGAAAGAGACCCAGTACTTC
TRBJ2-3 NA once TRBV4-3 CASSSNMAGLTDTQYF TGCGCCAGCAGCTCAAATATGGCGGGGCTCACAGATACGCAGTATTTT